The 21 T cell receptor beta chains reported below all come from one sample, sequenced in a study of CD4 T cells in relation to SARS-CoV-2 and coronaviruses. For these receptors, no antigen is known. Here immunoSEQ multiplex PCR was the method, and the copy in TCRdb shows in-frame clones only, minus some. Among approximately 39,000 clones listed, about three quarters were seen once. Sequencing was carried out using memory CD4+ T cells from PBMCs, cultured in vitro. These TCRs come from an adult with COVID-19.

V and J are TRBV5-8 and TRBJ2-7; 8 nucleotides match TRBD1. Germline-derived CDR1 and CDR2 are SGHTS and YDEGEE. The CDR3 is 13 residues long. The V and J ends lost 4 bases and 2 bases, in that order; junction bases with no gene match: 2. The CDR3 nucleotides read TGTGCCAGCAGCCAGGACAGGGCCTACGAGCAGTACTTC. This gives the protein CASSQDRAYEQYF.

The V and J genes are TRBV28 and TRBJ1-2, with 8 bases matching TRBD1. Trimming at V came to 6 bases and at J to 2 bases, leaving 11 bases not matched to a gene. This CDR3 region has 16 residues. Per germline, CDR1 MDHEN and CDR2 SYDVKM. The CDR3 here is CASSLMDRTGNYGYTF. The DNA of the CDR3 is TGTGCCAGCAGCCTGATGGATCGGACAGGGAACTATGGCTACACCTTC.

CDR3 sequence reads: CATRGGTGPSEAFF. The CDR3, as DNA: TGTGCCACCAGAGGGGGGACTGGACCGTCTGAAGCTTTCTTT. The chain links TRBV15 to TRBJ1-1; D possibly corresponds to TRBD1 (6 bases). Germline values: CDR1 LNHNV, CDR2 YYDKDF (reference sequence). CDR3 length: 14 residues. Trimming stripped 6 bases from V and 6 bases from J, with 17 bases between.

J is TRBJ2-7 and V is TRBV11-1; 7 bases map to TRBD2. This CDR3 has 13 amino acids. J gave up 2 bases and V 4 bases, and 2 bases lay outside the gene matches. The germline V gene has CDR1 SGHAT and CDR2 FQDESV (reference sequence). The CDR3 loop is CASSWGGAYEQYF. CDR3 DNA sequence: TGTGCCAGCAGCTGGGGGGGAGCCTACGAGCAGTACTTC. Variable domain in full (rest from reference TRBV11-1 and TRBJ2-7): EAEVAQSPRYKITEKSQAVAFWCDPISGHATLYWYRQILGQGPELLVQFQDESVVDDSQLPKDRFSAERLKGVDSTLKIQPAELGDSAMYLCASSWGGAYEQYFGPGTRLTVT.

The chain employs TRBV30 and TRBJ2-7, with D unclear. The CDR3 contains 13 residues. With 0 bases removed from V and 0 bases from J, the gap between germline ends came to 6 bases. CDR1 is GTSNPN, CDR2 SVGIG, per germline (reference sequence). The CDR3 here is CAWSVVNSYEQYF. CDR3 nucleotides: TGTGCCTGGAGTGTAGTCAACTCCTACGAGCAGTACTTC.

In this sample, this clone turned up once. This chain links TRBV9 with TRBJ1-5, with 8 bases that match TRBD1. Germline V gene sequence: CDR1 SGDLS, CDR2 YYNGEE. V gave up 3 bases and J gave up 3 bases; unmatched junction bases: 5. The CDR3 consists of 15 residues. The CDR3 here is CASSAGDRLNQPQHF. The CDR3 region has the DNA TGTGCCAGCAGCGCCGGGGACAGGCTCAATCAGCCCCAGCATTTT. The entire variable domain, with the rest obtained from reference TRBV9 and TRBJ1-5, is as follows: DSGVTQTPKHLITATGQRVTLRCSPRSGDLSVYWYQQSLDQGLQFLIQYYNGEERAKGNILERFSAQQFPDLHSELNLSSLELGDSALYFCASSAGDRLNQPQHFGDGTRLSIL.

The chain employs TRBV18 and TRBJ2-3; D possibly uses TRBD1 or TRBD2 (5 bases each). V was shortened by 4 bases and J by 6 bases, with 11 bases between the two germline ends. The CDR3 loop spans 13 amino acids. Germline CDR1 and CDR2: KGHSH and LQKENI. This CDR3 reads CASSRDQGDTQYF. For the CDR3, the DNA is TGTGCCAGCTCACGGGACCAGGGCGATACGCAGTATTTT.

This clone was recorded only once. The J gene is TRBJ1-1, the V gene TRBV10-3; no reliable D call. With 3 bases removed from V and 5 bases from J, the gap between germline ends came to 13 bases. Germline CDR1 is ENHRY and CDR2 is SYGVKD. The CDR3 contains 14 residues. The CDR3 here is CAISDGVRRTEAFF. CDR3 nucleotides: TGTGCCATCAGTGATGGCGTAAGAAGGACTGAAGCTTTCTTT.

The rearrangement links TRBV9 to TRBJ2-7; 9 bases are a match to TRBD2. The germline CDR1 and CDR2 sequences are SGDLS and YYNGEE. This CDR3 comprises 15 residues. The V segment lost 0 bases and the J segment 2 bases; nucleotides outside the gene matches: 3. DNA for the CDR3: TGTGCCAGCAGCGTAGGACTAGCGGCCCCCTACGAGCAGTACTTC. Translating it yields CASSVGLAAPYEQYF.

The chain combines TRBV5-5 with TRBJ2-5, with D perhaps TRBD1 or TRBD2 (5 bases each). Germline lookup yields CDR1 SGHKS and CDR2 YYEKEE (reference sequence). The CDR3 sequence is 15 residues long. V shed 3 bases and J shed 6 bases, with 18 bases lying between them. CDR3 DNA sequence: TGTGCCAGCAGCTCCCGTGGGAGTTCGGGGCAGACCCAGTACTTC. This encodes CASSSRGSSGQTQYF.

CDR3 DNA: TGCAGCGTTGAAACATCCCGGAACACTGAAGCTTTCTTT. This gives the protein CSVETSRNTEAFF. The chain employs TRBV29-1 and TRBJ1-1; no clear D gene. CDR3 length: 13 amino acids. V dropped 2 bases and J dropped 1 base, with 8 bases sitting between them. Germline V gene lookup returns CDR1 SQVTM and CDR2 ANQGSEA.

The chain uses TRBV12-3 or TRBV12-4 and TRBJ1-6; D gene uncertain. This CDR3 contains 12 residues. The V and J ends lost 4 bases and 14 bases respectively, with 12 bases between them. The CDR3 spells CASSWAQATLHF. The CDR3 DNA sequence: TGTGCCAGCAGTTGGGCCCAGGCGACCCTCCACTTT.

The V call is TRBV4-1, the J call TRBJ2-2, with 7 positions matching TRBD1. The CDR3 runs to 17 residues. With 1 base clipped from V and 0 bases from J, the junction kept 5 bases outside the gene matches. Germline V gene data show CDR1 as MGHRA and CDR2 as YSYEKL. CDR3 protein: CASSQGSGTANTGELFF. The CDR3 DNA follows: TGCGCCAGCAGCCAAGGTTCCGGGACAGCGAACACCGGGGAGCTGTTTTTT.

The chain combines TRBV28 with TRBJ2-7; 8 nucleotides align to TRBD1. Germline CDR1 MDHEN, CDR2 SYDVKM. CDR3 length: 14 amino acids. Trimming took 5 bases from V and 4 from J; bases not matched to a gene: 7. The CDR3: CASSPPDRAYEQYF. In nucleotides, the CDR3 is TGTGCCAGCAGTCCCCCGGACAGGGCGTACGAGCAGTACTTC.

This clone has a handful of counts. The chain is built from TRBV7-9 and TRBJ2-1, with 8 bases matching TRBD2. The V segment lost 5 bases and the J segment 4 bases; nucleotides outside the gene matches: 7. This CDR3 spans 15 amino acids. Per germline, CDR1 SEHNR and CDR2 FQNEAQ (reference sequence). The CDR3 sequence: CASSPGRAKYNEQFF. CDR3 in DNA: TGTGCCAGCAGCCCCGGGAGGGCGAAGTACAATGAGCAGTTCTTC.

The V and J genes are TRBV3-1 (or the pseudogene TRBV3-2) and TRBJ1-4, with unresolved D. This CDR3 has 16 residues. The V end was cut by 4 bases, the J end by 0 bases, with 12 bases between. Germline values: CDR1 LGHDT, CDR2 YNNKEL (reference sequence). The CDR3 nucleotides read TGTGCCAGCAGCCTTAAAGGACCGGCAACTAATGAAAAACTGTTTTTT. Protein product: CASSLKGPATNEKLFF.

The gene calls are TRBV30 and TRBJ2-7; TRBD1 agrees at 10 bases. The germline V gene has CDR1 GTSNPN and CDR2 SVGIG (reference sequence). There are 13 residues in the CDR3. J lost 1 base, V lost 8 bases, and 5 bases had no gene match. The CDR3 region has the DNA TGTGCCGGGACAGGGGAAGGATCCTACGAGCAGTACTTC. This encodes CAGTGEGSYEQYF. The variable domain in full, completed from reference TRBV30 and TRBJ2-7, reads SQTIHQWPATLVQPVGSPLSLECTVEGTSNPNLYWYRQAAGRGLQLLFYSVGIGQISSEVPQNLSASRPQDRQFILSSKKLLLSDSGFYLCAGTGEGSYEQYFGPGTRLTVT.

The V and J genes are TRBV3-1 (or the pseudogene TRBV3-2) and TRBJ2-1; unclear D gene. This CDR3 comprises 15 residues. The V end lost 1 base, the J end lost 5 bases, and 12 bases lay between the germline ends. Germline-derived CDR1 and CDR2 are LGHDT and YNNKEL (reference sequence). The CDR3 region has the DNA TGTGCCAGCAGCCAAGGATCGAATCTTAACAATGAGCAGTTCTTC. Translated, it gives CASSQGSNLNNEQFF.

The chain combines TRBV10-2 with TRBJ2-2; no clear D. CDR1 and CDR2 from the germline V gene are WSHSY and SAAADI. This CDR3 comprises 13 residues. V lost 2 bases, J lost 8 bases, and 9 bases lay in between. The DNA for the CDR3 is TGCGCCAGCAGTGAGAATCCCGGGGGGGAGCTGTTTTTT. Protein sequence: CASSENPGGELFF.

The CDR3 nucleotides are TGTGCCAGCAGCTTAGTAGGTGACTTGGACATTCAGTACTTC. Amino acid sequence: CASSLVGDLDIQYF. V is TRBV7-2 and J is TRBJ2-4; D unclear. Germline assignment: CDR1 SGHTA and CDR2 FQGNSA. V was pared by 1 base and J by 8 bases, with 12 bases between. CDR3 length: 14 residues.

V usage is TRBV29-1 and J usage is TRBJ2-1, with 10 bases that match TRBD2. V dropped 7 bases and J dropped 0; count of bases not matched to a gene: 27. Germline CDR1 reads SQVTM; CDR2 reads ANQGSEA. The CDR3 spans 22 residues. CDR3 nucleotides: TGCAGCGCACTTATGGGGGGGCAGGGAGTTCCTAGCGGGAGCGGCTCCTACAATGAGCAGTTCTTC. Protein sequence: CSALMGGQGVPSGSGSYNEQFF.